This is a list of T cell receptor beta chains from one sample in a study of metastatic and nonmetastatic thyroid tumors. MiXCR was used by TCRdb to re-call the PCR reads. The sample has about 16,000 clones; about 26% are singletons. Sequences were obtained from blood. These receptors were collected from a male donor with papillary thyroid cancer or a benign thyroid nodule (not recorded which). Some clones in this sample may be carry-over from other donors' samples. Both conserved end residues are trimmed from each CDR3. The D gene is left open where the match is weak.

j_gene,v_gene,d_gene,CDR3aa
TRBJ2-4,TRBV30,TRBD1,AWSGQGSQY
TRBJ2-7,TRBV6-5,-,ASSYSPGGRTYEQY
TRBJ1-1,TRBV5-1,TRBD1,ASSSGQGAVEAF
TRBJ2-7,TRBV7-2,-,ASSLGHHEQY
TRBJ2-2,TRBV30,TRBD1,AWDRGSGPNTGELF
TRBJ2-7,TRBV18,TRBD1,ASSRGQGETYEQY
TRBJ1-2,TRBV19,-,ASSIESGRSFYGYT
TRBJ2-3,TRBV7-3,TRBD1,ASSSGDRRTGTQY
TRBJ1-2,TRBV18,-,ASSPGGFGYT
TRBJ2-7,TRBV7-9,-,ASRRTSSYEQY
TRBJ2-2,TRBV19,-,ASNYRDTWDLF
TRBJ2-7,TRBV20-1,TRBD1,SAPPPDRGREGEQY
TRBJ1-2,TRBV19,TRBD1,ASSIAGGDVYT
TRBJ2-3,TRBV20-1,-,SARDSGRVTDTQY
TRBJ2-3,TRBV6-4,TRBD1,ASSPQGDADTQY
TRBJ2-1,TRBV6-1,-,ASSVYRLNEQF
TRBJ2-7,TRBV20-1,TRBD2,SARRLAGNYEQY
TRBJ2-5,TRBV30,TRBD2,AWSKGSLAAHETQY
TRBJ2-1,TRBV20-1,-,SAGNNEQF
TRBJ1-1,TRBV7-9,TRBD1,ASSLGDREWNTEAF
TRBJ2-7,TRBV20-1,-,SAVRTSYEQY
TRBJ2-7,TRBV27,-,ASSSQASRAYEQY